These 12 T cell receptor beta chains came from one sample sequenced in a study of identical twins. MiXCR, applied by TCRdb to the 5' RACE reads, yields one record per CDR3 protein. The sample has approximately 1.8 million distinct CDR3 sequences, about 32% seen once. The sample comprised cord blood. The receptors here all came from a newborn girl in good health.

CDR3 sequence (DNA): TGCGCCAGCAGCTTCTTGCGACTAGCGGGGGTGCATGAGCAGTTCTTC. Translating it yields CASSFLRLAGVHEQFF. V usage is TRBV5-1 and J usage is TRBJ2-1; 12 nucleotides agree with TRBD2. The CDR3 has 16 amino acids. V trimming: 2 bases; J trimming: 8 bases; junction bases outside the gene matches: 8. Germline assignment: CDR1 SGHRS and CDR2 YFSETQ.

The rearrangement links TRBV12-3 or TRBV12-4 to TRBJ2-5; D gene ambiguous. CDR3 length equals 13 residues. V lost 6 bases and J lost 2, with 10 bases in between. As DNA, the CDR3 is TGTGCCAGCAGCCCTATACCACAAGAGACCCAGTACTTC. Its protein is CASSPIPQETQYF.

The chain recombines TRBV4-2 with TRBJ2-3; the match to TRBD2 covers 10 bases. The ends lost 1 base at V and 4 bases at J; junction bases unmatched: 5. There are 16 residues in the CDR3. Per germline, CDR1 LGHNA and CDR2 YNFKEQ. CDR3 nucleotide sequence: TGTGCCAGCAGCCAAGCAGTACTAGCGGGATCAGATACGCAGTATTTT. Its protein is CASSQAVLAGSDTQYF.

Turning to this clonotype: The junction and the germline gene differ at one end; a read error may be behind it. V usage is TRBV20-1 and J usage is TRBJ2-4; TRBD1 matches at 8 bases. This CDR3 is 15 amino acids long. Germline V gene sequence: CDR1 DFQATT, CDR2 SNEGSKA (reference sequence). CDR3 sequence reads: CSAGRTGTAENIQYF. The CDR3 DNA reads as TGCAGTGCTGGACGGACAGGGACAGCCGAAAACATTCAGTACTTC.

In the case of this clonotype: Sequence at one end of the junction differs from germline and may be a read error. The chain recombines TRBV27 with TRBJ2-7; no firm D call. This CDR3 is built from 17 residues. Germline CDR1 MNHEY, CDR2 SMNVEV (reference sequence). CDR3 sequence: CTSSPHRSSPTYNEQYF. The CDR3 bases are TGTACCAGCAGTCCCCACCGCTCGTCGCCTACCTACAATGAGCAGTACTTC.

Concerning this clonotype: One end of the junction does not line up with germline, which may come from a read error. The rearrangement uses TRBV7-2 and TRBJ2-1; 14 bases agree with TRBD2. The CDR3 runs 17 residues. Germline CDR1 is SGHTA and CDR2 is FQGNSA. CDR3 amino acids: CASRLGVTSGRASEQFF. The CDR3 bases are TGTGCCAGCAGATTAGGGGTGACTAGCGGGAGGGCCAGTGAGCAGTTCTTC.

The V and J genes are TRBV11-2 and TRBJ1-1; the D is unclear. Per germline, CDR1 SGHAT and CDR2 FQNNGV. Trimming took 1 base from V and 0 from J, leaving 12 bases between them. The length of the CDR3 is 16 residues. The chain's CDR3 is CASSLAQLGMNTEAFF. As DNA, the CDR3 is TGTGCCAGCAGCTTAGCACAGCTTGGGATGAACACTGAAGCTTTCTTT. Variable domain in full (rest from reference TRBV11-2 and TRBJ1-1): EAGVAQSPRYKIIEKRQSVAFWCNPISGHATLYWYQQILGQGPKLLIQFQNNGVVDDSQLPKDRFSAERLKGVDSTLKIQPAKLEDSAVYLCASSLAQLGMNTEAFFGQGTRLTVV.

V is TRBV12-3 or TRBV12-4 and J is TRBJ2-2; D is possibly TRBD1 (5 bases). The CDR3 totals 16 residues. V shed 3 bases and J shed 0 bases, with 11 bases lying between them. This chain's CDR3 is CASSFHRPANTGELFF. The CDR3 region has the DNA TGTGCCAGCAGTTTTCACAGGCCCGCGAACACCGGGGAGCTGTTTTTT.

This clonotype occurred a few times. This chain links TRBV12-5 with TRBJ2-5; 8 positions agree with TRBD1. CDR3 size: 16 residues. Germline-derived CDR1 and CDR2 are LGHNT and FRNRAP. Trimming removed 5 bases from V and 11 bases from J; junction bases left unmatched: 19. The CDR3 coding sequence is TGTGCTAGTGGTCCCCCTGGGACAGGCCTTTACAATGAGCAGTACTTC. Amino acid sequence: CASGPPGTGLYNEQYF.

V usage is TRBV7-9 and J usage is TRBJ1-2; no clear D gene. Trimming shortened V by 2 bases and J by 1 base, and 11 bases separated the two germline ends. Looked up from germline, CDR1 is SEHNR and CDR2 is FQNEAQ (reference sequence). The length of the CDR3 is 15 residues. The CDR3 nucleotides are TGTGCCAGCAGCTTATATAAGGAAAATAACTATGGCTACACCTTC. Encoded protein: CASSLYKENNYGYTF.

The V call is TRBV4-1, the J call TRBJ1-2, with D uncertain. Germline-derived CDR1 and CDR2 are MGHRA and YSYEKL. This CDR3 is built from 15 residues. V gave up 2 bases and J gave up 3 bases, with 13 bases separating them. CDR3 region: CASSQMDRGDYGYTF. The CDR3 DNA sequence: TGCGCCAGCAGCCAAATGGACCGCGGGGACTATGGCTACACCTTC.

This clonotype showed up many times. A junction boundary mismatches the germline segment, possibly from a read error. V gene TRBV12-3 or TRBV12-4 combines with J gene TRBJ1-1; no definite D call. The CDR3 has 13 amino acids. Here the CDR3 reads CASSLAGNTEAFF. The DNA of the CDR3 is TGTGCCAGCAGCTTAGCAGGGAACACTGAAGCTTTCTTT.